This TCR beta chain comes out of a study of T cell changes during pregnancy in multiple sclerosis. Using immunoSEQ multiplex PCR, the repertoire was profiled, and TCRdb retains in-frame clones only, with some absent. The sample lists more than 65,000 clones, approximately 90% seen once, with roughly 3.3% in the top ten. This receptor was identified in a female donor with multiple sclerosis, enrolled in a pregnancy study. Material: peripheral blood, obtained before pregnancy.

The CDR3 sequence: CASSLIGTGLWYEQYF. The CDR3 coding sequence is TGTGCCAGCAGTTTAATTGGGACAGGCCTCTGGTACGAGCAGTACTTC. The rearrangement links TRBV27 to TRBJ2-7, with TRBD1 matching over 8 bases. The CDR3 has 16 amino acids. V gave up 2 bases and J gave up 4 bases; unmatched junction bases: 10. CDR1 is MNHEY and CDR2 is SMNVEV in the germline V gene (reference sequence).